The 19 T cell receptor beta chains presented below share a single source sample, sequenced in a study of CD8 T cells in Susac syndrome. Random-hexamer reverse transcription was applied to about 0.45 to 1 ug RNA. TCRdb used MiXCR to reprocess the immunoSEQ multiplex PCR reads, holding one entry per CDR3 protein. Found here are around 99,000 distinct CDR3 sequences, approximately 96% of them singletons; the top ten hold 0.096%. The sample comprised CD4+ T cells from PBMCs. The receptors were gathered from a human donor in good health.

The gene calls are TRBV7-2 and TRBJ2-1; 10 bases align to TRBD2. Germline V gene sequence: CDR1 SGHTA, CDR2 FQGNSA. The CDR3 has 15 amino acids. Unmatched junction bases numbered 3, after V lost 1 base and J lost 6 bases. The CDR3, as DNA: TGTGCCAGCAGCTTAGTACTAGCGGGGCCCAATGAGCAGTTCTTC. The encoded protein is CASSLVLAGPNEQFF.

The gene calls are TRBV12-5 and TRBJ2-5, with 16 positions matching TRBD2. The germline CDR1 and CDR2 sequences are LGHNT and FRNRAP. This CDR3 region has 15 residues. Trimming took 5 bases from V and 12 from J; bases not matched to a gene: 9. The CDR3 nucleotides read TGTGCTAGTGGTCCCTCCGGGACTAGCGGGAGGGCGGAGTACTTC. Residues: CASGPSGTSGRAEYF.

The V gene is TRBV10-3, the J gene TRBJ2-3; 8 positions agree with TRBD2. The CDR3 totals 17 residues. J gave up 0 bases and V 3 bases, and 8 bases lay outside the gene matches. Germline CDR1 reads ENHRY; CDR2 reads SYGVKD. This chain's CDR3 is CAISDPGGGLSTDTQYF. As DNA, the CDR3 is TGTGCCATCAGTGACCCCGGGGGGGGTCTAAGCACAGATACGCAGTATTTT.

DNA for the CDR3: TGCGCCAGCAGCTTGACATTCATGAACACTGAAGCTTTCTTT. Translating gives CASSLTFMNTEAFF. The J gene is TRBJ1-1, the V gene TRBV5-1; no firm D call. CDR3 length: 14 residues. Germline CDR1 reads SGHRS; CDR2 reads YFSETQ. V was shortened by 1 base and J by 0 bases, with 7 bases between the two germline ends.

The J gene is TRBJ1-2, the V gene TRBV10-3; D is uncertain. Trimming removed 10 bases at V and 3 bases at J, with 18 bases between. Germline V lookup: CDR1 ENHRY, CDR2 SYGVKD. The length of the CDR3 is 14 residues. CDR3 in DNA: TGTGCCACCCCCCGCGAGTGGCCGGACTATGGCTACACCTTC. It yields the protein CATPREWPDYGYTF.

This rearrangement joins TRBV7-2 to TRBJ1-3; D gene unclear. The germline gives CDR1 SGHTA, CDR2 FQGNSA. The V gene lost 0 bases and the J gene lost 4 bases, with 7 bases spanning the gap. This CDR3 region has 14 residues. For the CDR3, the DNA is TGTGCCAGCAGCTTAGCTTACGGGGGAAACACCATATATTTT. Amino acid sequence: CASSLAYGGNTIYF.

The CDR3 DNA sequence: TGTGCCAGCAGTTACTCGGGGGATAGCAATCAGCCCCAGCATTTT. Amino acid sequence: CASSYSGDSNQPQHF. J is TRBJ1-5 and V is TRBV6-5; D may be TRBD1 (5 bases). Germline-derived CDR1 and CDR2 are MNHEY and SVGAGI. V was trimmed by 0 bases and J by 0 bases, leaving 6 bases between them. This CDR3 is 15 amino acids long.

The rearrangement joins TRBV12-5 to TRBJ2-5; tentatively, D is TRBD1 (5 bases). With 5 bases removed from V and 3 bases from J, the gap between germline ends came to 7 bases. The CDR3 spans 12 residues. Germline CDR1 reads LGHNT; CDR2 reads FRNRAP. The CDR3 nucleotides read TGTGCTAGTGGTCAGGGTGAAGAGACCCAGTACTTC. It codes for CASGQGEETQYF.

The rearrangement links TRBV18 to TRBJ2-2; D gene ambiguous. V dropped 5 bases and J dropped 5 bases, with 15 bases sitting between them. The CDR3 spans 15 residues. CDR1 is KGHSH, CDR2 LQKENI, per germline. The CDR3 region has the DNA TGTGCCAGCTCAAAGGACCTCGGACCTACCGGGGAGCTGTTTTTT. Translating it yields CASSKDLGPTGELFF.

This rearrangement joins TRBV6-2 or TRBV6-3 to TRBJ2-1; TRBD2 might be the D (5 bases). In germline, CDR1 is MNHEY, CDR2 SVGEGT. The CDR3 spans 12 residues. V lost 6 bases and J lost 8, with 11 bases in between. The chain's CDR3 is CASSNNGDEQFF. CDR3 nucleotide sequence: TGTGCCAGCAGCAACAACGGGGATGAGCAGTTCTTC.

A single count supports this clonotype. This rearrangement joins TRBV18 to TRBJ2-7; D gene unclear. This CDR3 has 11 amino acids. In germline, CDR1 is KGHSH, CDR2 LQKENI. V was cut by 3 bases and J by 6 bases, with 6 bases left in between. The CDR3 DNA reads TGTGCCAGCTCACCTGAGTTCGAGCAGTACTTC. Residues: CASSPEFEQYF.

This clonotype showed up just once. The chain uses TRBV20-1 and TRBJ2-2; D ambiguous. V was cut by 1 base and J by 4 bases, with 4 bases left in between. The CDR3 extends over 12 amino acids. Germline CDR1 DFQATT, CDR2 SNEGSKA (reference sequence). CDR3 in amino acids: CSARGVTGELFF. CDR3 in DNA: TGCAGTGCTAGAGGGGTCACCGGGGAGCTGTTTTTT.

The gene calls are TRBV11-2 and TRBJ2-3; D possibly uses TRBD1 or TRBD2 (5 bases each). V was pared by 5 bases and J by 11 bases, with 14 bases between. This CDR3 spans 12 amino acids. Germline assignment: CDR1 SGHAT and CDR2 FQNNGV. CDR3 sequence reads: CASSHPGGGQYF. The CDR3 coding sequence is TGTGCCAGCAGCCATCCCGGTGGGGGGCAGTATTTT.

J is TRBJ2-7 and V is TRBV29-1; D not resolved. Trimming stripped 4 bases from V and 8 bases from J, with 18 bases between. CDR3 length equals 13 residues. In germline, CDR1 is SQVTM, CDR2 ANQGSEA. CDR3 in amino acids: CSVVPSSLDQQYF. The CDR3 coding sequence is TGCAGCGTTGTTCCCAGCTCCCTAGATCAGCAGTACTTC.

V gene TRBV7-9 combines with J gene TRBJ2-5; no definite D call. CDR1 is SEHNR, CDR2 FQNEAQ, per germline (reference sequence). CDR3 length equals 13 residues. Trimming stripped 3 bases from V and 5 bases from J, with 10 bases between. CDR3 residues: CASSFDNGETQYF. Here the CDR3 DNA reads TGTGCCAGCAGCTTCGACAACGGGGAGACCCAGTACTTC.

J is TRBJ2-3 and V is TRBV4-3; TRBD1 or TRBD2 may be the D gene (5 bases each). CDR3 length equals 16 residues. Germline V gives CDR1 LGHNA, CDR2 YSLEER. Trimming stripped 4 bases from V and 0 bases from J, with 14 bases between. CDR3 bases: TGCGCCAGCAGCCCTGGGACGGGCCAAAGCACAGATACGCAGTATTTT. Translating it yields CASSPGTGQSTDTQYF.

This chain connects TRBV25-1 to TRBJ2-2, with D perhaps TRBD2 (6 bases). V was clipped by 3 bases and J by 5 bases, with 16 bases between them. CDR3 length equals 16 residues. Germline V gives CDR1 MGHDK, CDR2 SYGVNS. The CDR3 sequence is CASSDPTRASTGELFF. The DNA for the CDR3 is TGTGCCAGCAGTGACCCGACTAGGGCTTCGACCGGGGAGCTGTTTTTT.

The CDR3 sequence: CSAPFQETQYF. For the CDR3, the DNA is TGCAGTGCTCCCTTCCAAGAGACCCAGTACTTC. The genes are TRBV20-1 and TRBJ2-5; the D is unclear. Trimming removed 5 bases from V and 1 base from J, with 5 bases in between. CDR1 and CDR2 from the germline V gene are DFQATT and SNEGSKA (reference sequence). The CDR3 is made up of 11 amino acids.

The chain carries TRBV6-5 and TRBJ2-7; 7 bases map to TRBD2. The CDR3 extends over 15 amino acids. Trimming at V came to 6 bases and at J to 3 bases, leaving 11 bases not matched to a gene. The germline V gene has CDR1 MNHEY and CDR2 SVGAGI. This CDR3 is CASRSRTSNFYEQYF. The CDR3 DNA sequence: TGTGCCAGCAGATCCAGGACTAGTAATTTCTACGAGCAGTACTTC.